This T cell receptor (beta chain) originates from a study of neurological immune-mediated disorders. The CDR3 is 13 residues long. The ends lost 4 bases at V and 4 bases at J; junction bases unmatched: 3. The germline V gene has CDR1 SEHNR and CDR2 FQNEAQ (reference sequence). Documented time point: longitudinal time-point 1 (baseline). The unsorted libraries were prepared from 2 million PBMCs (stored at -80 C). This clonotype was counted at least ten times. What it recognizes is unknown. Study-wide results and limits: The greatest degree of TCR clonal expansion was observed in HTLV-1-associated myelopathy, with the lowest in multiple sclerosis, below that of healthy controls.

The authors made cDNA by 5'RACE with 10-nucleotide random UMIs. From 15-18 subjects, over 190 million TCR-beta sequences were obtained in each sequencing run. TCRdb recomputed calls from the 5' RACE reads with MiXCR, one row per CDR3 protein. Of tens of thousands of distinct CDR3 sequences listed, 10% to 13% were seen once; the top ten hold roughly a tenth. The sequence derives from a man under 40 in good health. Sequencing was carried out using PBMCs. The V gene is TRBV7-9, the J gene TRBJ1-2; TRBD1 aligns across 7 bases. The CDR3 spells CASSSRQGYGYTF. For the CDR3, the DNA is TGTGCCAGCAGCTCCCGACAGGGCTATGGCTACACCTTC.